This T cell receptor (beta chain) was identified during a study of blood T cell repertoires in COVID-19. In germline, CDR1 is SGHRS, CDR2 YFSETQ. The CDR3 has 17 residues. Trimming took 0 bases from V and 1 from J; bases not matched to a gene: 9. Authors' analysis steps: Reference gene primer amplification gave estimated nucleated cell counts. Sequencing used immunoSEQ multiplex PCR; TCRdb keeps in-frame clones, though not all of them. That table supplies the V and J calls and clone size; D and trimming were determined from the DNA. This table holds roughly 260,000 clones, about 90% found once. Sequencing was done on a sample of peripheral blood. This chain joins TRBV5-1 and TRBJ2-5; 7 nucleotides agree with TRBD1. The TCR was taken from a woman in her thirties or forties with acute or convalescent COVID-19. The CDR3 bases are TGCGCCAGCAGCTTGGGGCAGGGGGTCCCCATCCAAGAGACCCAGTACTTC. This sequence encodes CASSLGQGVPIQETQYF.